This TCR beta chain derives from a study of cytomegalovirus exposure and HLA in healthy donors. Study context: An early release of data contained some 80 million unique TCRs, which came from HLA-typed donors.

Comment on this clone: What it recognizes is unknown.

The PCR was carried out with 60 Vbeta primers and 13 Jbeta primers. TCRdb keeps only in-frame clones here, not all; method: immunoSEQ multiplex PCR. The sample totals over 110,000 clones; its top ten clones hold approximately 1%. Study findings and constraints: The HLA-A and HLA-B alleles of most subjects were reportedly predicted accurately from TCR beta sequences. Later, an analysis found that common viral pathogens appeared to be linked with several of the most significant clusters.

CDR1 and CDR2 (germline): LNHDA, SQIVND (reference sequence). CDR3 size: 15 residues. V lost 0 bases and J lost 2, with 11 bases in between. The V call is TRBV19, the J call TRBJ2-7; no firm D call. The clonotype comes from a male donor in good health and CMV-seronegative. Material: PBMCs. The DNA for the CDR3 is TGTGCCAGTAGTATAGAAGGCAGGCGAACCTACGAGCAGTACTTC. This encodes CASSIEGRRTYEQYF.